This T cell receptor beta chain was obtained from a study of cytomegalovirus exposure and HLA in healthy donors. CDR1 SGHRS and CDR2 YFSETQ come from the germline V gene. V dropped 5 bases and J dropped 0; count of bases not matched to a gene: 3. This CDR3 is built from 14 residues. This clone was recorded a few times. The PCR employed 60 Vbeta primers together with 13 Jbeta primers. The data were produced by immunoSEQ multiplex PCR, yet TCRdb's version contains in-frame clones alone and is incomplete. This sample has about 150,000 clones, with around 81% found just once. The receptor's source is a woman aged 40 to 55 in good health and CMV-seropositive. V gene TRBV5-1 combines with J gene TRBJ2-3; 7 bases fit TRBD1. The sequencing input was PBMCs. CDR3 protein: CASSRDRSTDTQYF. In DNA form, the CDR3 reads TGCGCCAGCAGTCGGGACAGAAGCACAGATACGCAGTATTTT.